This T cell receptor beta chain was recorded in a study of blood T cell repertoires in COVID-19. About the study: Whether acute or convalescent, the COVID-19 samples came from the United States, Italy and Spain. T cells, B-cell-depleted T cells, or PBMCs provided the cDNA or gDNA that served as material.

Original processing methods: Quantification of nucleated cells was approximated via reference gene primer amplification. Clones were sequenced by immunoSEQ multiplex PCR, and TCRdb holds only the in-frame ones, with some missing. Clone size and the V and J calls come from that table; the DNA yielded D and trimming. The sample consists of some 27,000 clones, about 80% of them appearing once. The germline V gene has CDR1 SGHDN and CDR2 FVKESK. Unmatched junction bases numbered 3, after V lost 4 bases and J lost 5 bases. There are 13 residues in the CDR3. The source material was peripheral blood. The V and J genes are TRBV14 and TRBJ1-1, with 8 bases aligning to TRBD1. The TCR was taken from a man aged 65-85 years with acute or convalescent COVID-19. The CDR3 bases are TGTGCCAGCAGCCCACAGGGGGGGACTGAAGCTTTCTTT. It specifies CASSPQGGTEAFF.